This T cell receptor (beta chain) emerged from a study of cytomegalovirus exposure and HLA in healthy donors. Study-wide context: Unique TCRs from HLA-typed donors, 70 million to 100 million of them, were held in an early data release.

In the case of this clone: The antigen is not known.

V gave up 0 bases and J gave up 3 bases; unmatched junction bases: 5. The germline gives CDR1 KGHSH, CDR2 LQKENI. CDR3 length: 17 amino acids. Study-wide findings and caveats: Rates of TCR association differed by HLA locus in a later analysis, with DRB1 highest and HLA-C lowest. Presence/absence comparisons presumed near-even sequencing depth among donors. By a later analysis, the bulk of CMV-associated TCR beta chains appeared HLA-restricted.

Primers included in the PCR were 60 Vbeta and 13 Jbeta primers. Sequencing was performed with immunoSEQ multiplex PCR; in TCRdb, only in-frame clones are kept and a portion is missing. The profile shows roughly 100,000 clones, roughly three quarters of them singletons. This TCR derives from a male donor in good health and CMV-seropositive. Sequenced sample: PBMCs. The rearrangement joins TRBV18 to TRBJ2-5, with TRBD1 identical over 12 bases. The DNA of the CDR3 is TGTGCCAGCTCACCACCCCCCGGGACAGGGGGCGAAGAGACCCAGTACTTC. Its translation: CASSPPPGTGGEETQYF.